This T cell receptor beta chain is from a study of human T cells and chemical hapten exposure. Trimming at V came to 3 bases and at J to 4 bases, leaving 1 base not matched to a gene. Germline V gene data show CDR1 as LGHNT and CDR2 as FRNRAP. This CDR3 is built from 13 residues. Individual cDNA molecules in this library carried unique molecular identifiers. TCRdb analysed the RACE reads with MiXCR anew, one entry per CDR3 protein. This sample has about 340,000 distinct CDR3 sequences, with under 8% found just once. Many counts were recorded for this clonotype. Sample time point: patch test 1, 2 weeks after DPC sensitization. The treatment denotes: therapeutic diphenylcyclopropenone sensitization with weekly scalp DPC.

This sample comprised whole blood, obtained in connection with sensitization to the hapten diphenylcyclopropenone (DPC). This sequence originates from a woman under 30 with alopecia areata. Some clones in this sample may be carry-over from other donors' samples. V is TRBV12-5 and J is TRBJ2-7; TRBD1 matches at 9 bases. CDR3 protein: CASGFGTGYEQYF. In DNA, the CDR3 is TGTGCTAGTGGTTTCGGGACAGGGTACGAGCAGTACTTC. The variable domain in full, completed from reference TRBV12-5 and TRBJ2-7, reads DARVTQTPRHKVTEMGQEVTMRCQPILGHNTVFWYRQTMMQGLELLAYFRNRAPLDDSGMPKDRFSAEMPDATLATLKIQPSEPRDSAVYFCASGFGTGYEQYFGPGTRLTVT.